Each of the 30 T cell receptor beta chains below was sequenced from the same sample in a study of T-cell memory formation after mild COVID-19. One entry per CDR3 protein results from TCRdb running MiXCR on the 5' RACE reads. This sample carries tens of thousands of distinct CDR3 sequences, approximately 16% of them seen once, and the ten largest clones take 1.4%. The specimen sequenced was PBMCs or a T cell subset sorted from them (not recorded which). These receptors originate from an adult who had mild COVID-19 (a few samples of this study predate the infection). Cell type and time point are not known.

This chain joins TRBV15 and TRBJ2-3; tentatively, D is TRBD2 (5 bases). The CDR3 loop spans 15 amino acids. CDR1 is LNHNV and CDR2 is YYDKDF in the germline V gene (reference sequence). V was trimmed by 3 bases and J by 2 bases, leaving 12 bases between them. In nucleotides, the CDR3 is TGTGCCACCAGCAGGACGGCGGACTCCACAGATACGCAGTATTTT. Translation: CATSRTADSTDTQYF.

This clonotype was found many times. This chain uses TRBV7-2 with TRBJ1-5; D possibly corresponds to TRBD1 (6 bases). CDR3 length: 15 amino acids. The V end lost 4 bases, the J end lost 6 bases, and 16 bases lay between the germline ends. Germline V lookup: CDR1 SGHTA, CDR2 FQGNSA. The CDR3: CASSSGPGEVQPQHF. CDR3 DNA: TGTGCCAGCAGCTCGGGCCCAGGGGAAGTTCAGCCCCAGCATTTT.

The sample holds many counts of this clonotype. This chain links TRBV4-3 with TRBJ2-1; TRBD1 matches at 8 bases. The trim removed 1 base at V and 4 bases at J, leaving 3 bases unmatched. Germline assignment: CDR1 LGHNA and CDR2 YSLEER. The CDR3 covers 15 residues. The CDR3, as DNA: TGCGCCAGCAGCCAAGGACAGGGGCTTTACAATGAGCAGTTCTTC. Translation gives CASSQGQGLYNEQFF.

At least ten counts were recorded for this clonotype. J is TRBJ2-1 and V is TRBV6-2 or TRBV6-3; 8 bases are shared with TRBD2. Germline values: CDR1 MNHEY, CDR2 SVGEGT. The CDR3 spans 14 residues. The V and J ends lost 3 bases and 5 bases, in that order; junction bases with no gene match: 3. CDR3 amino acids: CASSYAGGDNEQFF. The CDR3 DNA reads as TGTGCCAGCAGTTATGCCGGGGGGGACAATGAGCAGTTCTTC.

The rearrangement uses TRBV19 and TRBJ1-4, with D possibly TRBD1 on 6 matching bases. The CDR3 is 13 residues long. The ends were cut back, 6 bases at V and 6 bases at J, with 11 bases in the middle. Germline values: CDR1 LNHDA, CDR2 SQIVND (reference sequence). Here the CDR3 reads CASRGGGHEKLFF. For the CDR3, the DNA is TGTGCCAGTAGAGGGGGGGGTCATGAAAAACTGTTTTTT.

This clonotype appeared many times. The chain joins TRBV20-1 to TRBJ1-2, with a tentative D call TRBD1 (5 bases). CDR1 and CDR2 from the germline V gene are DFQATT and SNEGSKA (reference sequence). V lost 3 bases and J 6 bases, leaving 8 bases between the germline ends. This CDR3 spans 11 amino acids. CDR3 residues: CSASAGDGYTF. In DNA form, the CDR3 reads TGCAGTGCTAGCGCGGGGGATGGCTACACCTTC.

The genes are TRBV7-8 and TRBJ1-2; D perhaps matches TRBD1 (5 bases). The CDR3 length is 15 residues. Germline V gene data show CDR1 as SGHVS and CDR2 as FQNEAQ. V was cut by 2 bases and J by 4 bases, with 14 bases left in between. The CDR3 loop reads CASSLSTREIYGYTF. For the CDR3, the DNA is TGTGCCAGCAGCTTATCGACCAGGGAGATCTATGGCTACACCTTC.

This chain uses TRBV15 with TRBJ1-4, with D tentatively TRBD1 (5 bases). The CDR3 contains 18 residues. Germline V gives CDR1 LNHNV, CDR2 YYDKDF (reference sequence). Trimming removed 0 bases at V and 10 bases at J, with 24 bases between. CDR3 residues: CATSRDVGDLAGGGKLFF. The CDR3 nucleotides are TGTGCCACCAGCAGAGATGTGGGGGATCTCGCTGGGGGTGGAAAACTGTTTTTT.

This clonotype came up many times. The gene calls are TRBV6-6 and TRBJ2-1; 12 bases are a match to TRBD2. The J segment lost 4 bases and the V segment lost 7 bases, leaving 5 bases of the junction unmatched. There are 15 residues in the CDR3. Germline V gives CDR1 MNHNY, CDR2 SVGAGI (reference sequence). CDR3 bases: TGTGCCAGCAAACTAGCGGGGGGTGATTACAATGAGCAGTTCTTC. Translating it yields CASKLAGGDYNEQFF.

Remarks on this clonotype: Just one base apart from a much larger clone, this may be a read error. Lacking the conserved final phenylalanine or tryptophan, this CDR3 likely reflects a read error. This chain links TRBV5-1 with TRBJ2-7; D may correspond to TRBD1 or TRBD2 (6 bases each). This CDR3 is built from 14 residues. Germline V gene sequence: CDR1 SGHRS, CDR2 YFSETQ. The ends were cut back, 4 bases at V and 3 bases at J, with 14 bases in the middle. Here the CDR3 reads CASSTGSGYYEQYL. The CDR3 bases are TGCGCCAGCAGCACAGGGAGCGGGTACTACGAGCAGTACTTA.

This clonotype was counted ten times or more. The chain couples TRBV12-5 to TRBJ2-3; 15 bases map to TRBD2. V trimming: 5 bases; J trimming: 4 bases; junction bases outside the gene matches: 13. The CDR3 runs 19 residues. The germline gives CDR1 LGHNT, CDR2 FRNRAP. CDR3 region: CASGHPPPGLAGGADTQYF. The CDR3 DNA reads as TGTGCTAGTGGTCACCCTCCGCCGGGACTAGCGGGAGGAGCAGATACGCAGTATTTT.

This clonotype was seen ten or more times. The V and J genes are TRBV6-8 and TRBJ2-1; 7 positions match TRBD2. Germline V gives CDR1 MNHGY, CDR2 SAAAGT. CDR3 length equals 17 residues. The V and J ends lost 11 bases and 0 bases, in that order; junction bases with no gene match: 16. The CDR3 sequence is CAAGDWKRDDSYNEQFF. CDR3 coding DNA: TGTGCCGCAGGAGACTGGAAGCGGGACGACTCCTACAATGAGCAGTTCTTC.

This clonotype was counted many times. The chain combines TRBV5-1 with TRBJ2-1; D unresolved. The length of the CDR3 is 15 residues. CDR1 is SGHRS and CDR2 is YFSETQ in the germline V gene. Trimming removed 0 bases at V and 0 bases at J, with 7 bases between. DNA of the CDR3: TGCGCCAGCAGCTTGGCGGTGGGCTCCTACAATGAGCAGTTCTTC. Its protein product is CASSLAVGSYNEQFF.

This clonotype showed up many times. As DNA, the CDR3 is TGTGCCAGCAGCTCACGGGGGGCTCGAGTGGATACGCAGTATTTT. Encoded protein: CASSSRGARVDTQYF. This rearrangement joins TRBV11-2 to TRBJ2-3, with a weak D call TRBD2 (7 bases). Looked up from germline, CDR1 is SGHAT and CDR2 is FQNNGV. This CDR3 has 15 residues. V was trimmed by 4 bases and J by 6 bases, leaving 17 bases between them.

With respect to this clonotype: This clone may be a read error of a much larger clone one base away. V is TRBV20-1 and J is TRBJ2-3; maybe TRBD2 (5 bases). CDR1 is DFQATT, CDR2 SNEGSKA, per germline (reference sequence). V lost 3 bases and J 0 bases, leaving 10 bases between the germline ends. The CDR3 length is 14 residues. In DNA, the CDR3 is TGCAGTGCTAGGGTCCGCGGGAGCACAGATACGCAGTATTTT. Its protein product is CSARVRGSTDTQYF.

This clonotype was counted at least ten times. V and J are TRBV5-1 and TRBJ1-1; D remains unclear. V lost 1 base to trimming and J lost 0 bases, with 7 bases between them. Germline CDR1 SGHRS, CDR2 YFSETQ. The CDR3 runs 14 residues. Here the CDR3 reads CASSLSSVNTEAFF. The CDR3 DNA sequence: TGCGCCAGCAGCTTGTCCTCTGTGAACACTGAAGCTTTCTTT.

Concerning this clonotype: One junction end does not reproduce the germline sequence, and a read error may be involved. The rearrangement uses TRBV7-2 and TRBJ2-1; possible D gene TRBD2, 5 bases. Germline V lookup: CDR1 SGHTA, CDR2 FQGNSA. CDR3 size: 15 residues. Here the CDR3 reads CASNPWADSYHEQFF. Written as DNA, the CDR3 is TGTGCCAGCAACCCCTGGGCGGACTCCTACCATGAGCAGTTCTTC.

In this sample, this clonotype turned up many times. J is TRBJ2-5 and V is TRBV9; 10 bases agree with TRBD2. The CDR3 runs to 16 residues. Germline assignment: CDR1 SGDLS and CDR2 YYNGEE. V dropped 0 bases and J dropped 4; count of bases not matched to a gene: 6. CDR3 residues: CASSVGDSGRTETQYF. CDR3 DNA: TGTGCCAGCAGCGTAGGGGATAGCGGGAGGACAGAGACCCAGTACTTC.

This clonotype has ten or more counts. The chain employs TRBV18 and TRBJ1-6; D gene uncertain. The CDR3 has 13 amino acids. The germline gives CDR1 KGHSH, CDR2 LQKENI. The V end was cut by 3 bases, the J end by 7 bases, with 7 bases between. The CDR3 DNA reads TGTGCCAGCTCACCGCAGGAGAATTCACCCCTCCACTTT. Translated: CASSPQENSPLHF.

The chain is built from TRBV4-3 and TRBJ2-7, with TRBD2 matching 11 bases. This CDR3 spans 14 amino acids. The germline CDR1 and CDR2 sequences are LGHNA and YSLEER. The V gene end was trimmed by 4 bases and the J gene end by 3 bases; junction bases not matched to a gene: 2. CDR3 protein: CASSRGLAVYEQYF. The CDR3 bases are TGCGCCAGCAGCCGGGGACTAGCGGTCTACGAGCAGTACTTC.

This clonotype has a count of ten or more. This chain uses TRBV6-5 with TRBJ2-3; 12 bases are a match to TRBD2. CDR1 MNHEY and CDR2 SVGAGI come from the germline V gene. The CDR3 is 18 residues long. Trimming at V came to 0 bases and at J to 1 base, leaving 5 bases not matched to a gene. The CDR3 region has the DNA TGTGCCAGCAGTTACTCCCTAGCGGGAGGGGGAGGCACAGATACGCAGTATTTT. It yields the protein CASSYSLAGGGGTDTQYF.

This clonotype was found many times. This chain joins TRBV12-3 or TRBV12-4 and TRBJ1-5, with D unresolved. V was clipped by 5 bases and J by 6 bases, with 8 bases between them. The CDR3 totals 12 residues. CDR3 sequence (DNA): TGTGCCAGCAGTGTAGGAGGTCAGCCCCAGCATTTT. Protein product: CASSVGGQPQHF.

This clonotype was recorded at least ten times. J is TRBJ2-3 and V is TRBV4-2, with D possibly being TRBD1 (5 bases). Per germline, CDR1 LGHNA and CDR2 YNFKEQ. This CDR3 contains 14 residues. The V end lost 2 bases, the J end lost 2 bases, and 8 bases lay between the germline ends. For the CDR3, the DNA is TGTGCCAGCAGCCAATCTGGGGCCACAGATACGCAGTATTTT. Encoded protein: CASSQSGATDTQYF.

In this sample, this clonotype turned up many times. The chain employs TRBV12-3 or TRBV12-4 and TRBJ1-5; 8 bases agree with TRBD1. The V gene end was trimmed by 6 bases and the J gene end by 2 bases; junction bases not matched to a gene: 9. This CDR3 region has 16 residues. This CDR3 reads CASRRGTGLRNQPQHF. The DNA of the CDR3 is TGTGCCAGCAGACGGGGGACAGGACTACGCAATCAGCCCCAGCATTTT.

This clonotype came up many times. The chain joins TRBV19 to TRBJ1-1; TRBD1 agrees at 7 bases. V lost 3 bases to trimming and J lost 7 bases; unmatched junction nucleotides: 8. Germline assignment: CDR1 LNHDA and CDR2 SQIVND (reference sequence). The CDR3 length is 14 residues. CDR3 amino acids: CASSIRDSGNEAFF. The CDR3 DNA follows: TGTGCCAGTAGTATTAGGGACAGTGGGAATGAAGCTTTCTTT. Drawing the rest from reference TRBV19 and TRBJ1-1, the complete variable domain is DGGITQSPKYLFRKEGQNVTLSCEQNLNHDAMYWYRQDPGQGLRLIYYSQIVNDFQKGDIAEGYSVSREKKESFPLTVTSAQKNPTAFYLCASSIRDSGNEAFFGQGTRLTVV.

At least ten counts were recorded for this clonotype. The J gene is TRBJ1-2, the V gene TRBV20-1; the D is unclear. CDR3 length: 15 residues. The V end lost 3 bases, the J end lost 5 bases, and 19 bases lay between the germline ends. CDR1 and CDR2 (germline): DFQATT, SNEGSKA (reference sequence). The CDR3 DNA reads TGCAGTGCTAGCTCCGGGGAAGGAAGAGGGTATGGCTACACCTTC. Translating it yields CSASSGEGRGYGYTF.

This clonotype counts as medium-sized. The genes are TRBV5-1 and TRBJ2-7; D perhaps matches TRBD2 (6 bases). This CDR3 is 14 amino acids long. Germline V gene data show CDR1 as SGHRS and CDR2 as YFSETQ. V gave up 3 bases and J gave up 4 bases, with 14 bases separating them. CDR3 loop: CASSSGLEPYEQYF. CDR3 in DNA: TGCGCCAGCAGCTCGGGACTCGAACCTTACGAGCAGTACTTC.

The chain has TRBV6-1 and TRBJ2-3, with a tentative D call TRBD2 (6 bases). The ends were cut back, 7 bases at V and 0 bases at J, with 17 bases in the middle. The CDR3 is 16 amino acids. Per the germline V gene, CDR1 is MNHNS and CDR2 is SASEGT. CDR3 amino acids: CASKEGVGRSTDTQYF. For the CDR3, the DNA is TGTGCCAGCAAGGAGGGAGTGGGAAGGAGCACAGATACGCAGTATTTT.

The chain uses TRBV18 and TRBJ2-7; 9 bases map to TRBD1. Trimming removed 4 bases from V and 1 base from J; junction bases left unmatched: 5. This CDR3 is 15 amino acids long. CDR1 KGHSH and CDR2 LQKENI come from the germline V gene. The CDR3 reads CASSQGQGRSYEQYF. In DNA, the CDR3 is TGTGCCAGCTCACAAGGACAGGGGAGGTCCTACGAGCAGTACTTC.

This clonotype was found many times. The rearrangement uses TRBV15 and TRBJ1-1; a possible D gene is TRBD1 (5 bases). The CDR3 contains 13 residues. The V end was cut by 0 bases, the J end by 9 bases, with 11 bases between. CDR1 and CDR2 from the germline V gene are LNHNV and YYDKDF (reference sequence). CDR3 nucleotides: TGTGCCACCAGCAGAGATAAGGAGGGGAAAGCTTTCTTT. Translation: CATSRDKEGKAFF.